The clone carrying this T cell receptor beta chain came up many times. Antigen unknown. The germline gives CDR1 DFQATT, CDR2 SNEGSKA (reference sequence). With 3 bases removed from V and 0 bases from J, the gap between germline ends came to 8 bases. CDR3 length: 13 amino acids. Regions amplified from RNA transcripts were the TCR beta CDR3 regions. First-round RT-PCR targeting the TCR CDR3 was performed with the HTBI primer set. TCRdb independently ran MiXCR on the multiplex PCR reads; one entry per CDR3 protein. Among hundreds of thousands of distinct CDR3 sequences listed, roughly 17% were seen once. This sample was taken from a study of T cells in Graves' hyperthyroidism and ophthalmopathy. Whole-study results and caveats: Stable hyperthyroidism was separated from ophthalmopathy by a model based on 13 V-J features.

The clonotype was recovered from a woman aged 18-30 years with Graves' ophthalmopathy. Specimen: blood. The gene calls are TRBV20-1 and TRBJ1-2; D not certain. The DNA of the CDR3 is TGCAGTGCTAGGCCGGTCGCTAACTATGGCTACACCTTC. It is translated as CSARPVANYGYTF.